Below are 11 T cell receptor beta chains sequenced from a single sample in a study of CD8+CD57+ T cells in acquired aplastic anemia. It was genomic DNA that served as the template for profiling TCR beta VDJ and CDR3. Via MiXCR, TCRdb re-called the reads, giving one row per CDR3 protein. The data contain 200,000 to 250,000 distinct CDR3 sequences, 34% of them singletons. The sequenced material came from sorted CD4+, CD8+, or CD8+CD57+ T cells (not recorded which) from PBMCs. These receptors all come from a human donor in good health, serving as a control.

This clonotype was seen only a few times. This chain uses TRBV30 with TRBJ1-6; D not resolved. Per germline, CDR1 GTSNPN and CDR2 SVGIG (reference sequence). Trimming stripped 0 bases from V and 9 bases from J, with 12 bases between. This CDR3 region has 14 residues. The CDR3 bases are TGTGCCTGGAGTGTACGGGTGGCGGGTTCACCCCTCCACTTT. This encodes CAWSVRVAGSPLHF.

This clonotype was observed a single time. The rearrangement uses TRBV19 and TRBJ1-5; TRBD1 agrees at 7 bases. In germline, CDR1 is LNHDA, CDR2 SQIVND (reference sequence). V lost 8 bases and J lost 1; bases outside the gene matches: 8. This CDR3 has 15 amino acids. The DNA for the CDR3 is TGTGCCAGTGTATACAGGGGAGGGAGCAATCAGCCCCAGCATTTT. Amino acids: CASVYRGGSNQPQHF.

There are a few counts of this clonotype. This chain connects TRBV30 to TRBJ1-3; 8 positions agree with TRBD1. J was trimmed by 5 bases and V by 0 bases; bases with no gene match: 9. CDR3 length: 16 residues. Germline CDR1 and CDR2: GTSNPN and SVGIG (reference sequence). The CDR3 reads CAWSVARTGRRNTIYF. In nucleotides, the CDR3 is TGTGCCTGGAGTGTAGCACGGACAGGGAGACGAAACACCATATATTTT.

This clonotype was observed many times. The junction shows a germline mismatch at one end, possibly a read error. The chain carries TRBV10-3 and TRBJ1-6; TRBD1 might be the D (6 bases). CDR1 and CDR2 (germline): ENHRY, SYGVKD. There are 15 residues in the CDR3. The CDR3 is CASSDSTDSDSPLHF. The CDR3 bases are TGTGCCAGCAGTGATTCGACGGACAGTGATTCACCCCTCCACTTT.

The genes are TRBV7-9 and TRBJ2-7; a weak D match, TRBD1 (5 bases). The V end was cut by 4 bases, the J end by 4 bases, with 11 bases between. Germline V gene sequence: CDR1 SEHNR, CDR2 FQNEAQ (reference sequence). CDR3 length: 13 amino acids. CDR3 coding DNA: TGTGCCAGCAGCTCCCAGGACACGTACGAGCAGTACTTC. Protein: CASSSQDTYEQYF.

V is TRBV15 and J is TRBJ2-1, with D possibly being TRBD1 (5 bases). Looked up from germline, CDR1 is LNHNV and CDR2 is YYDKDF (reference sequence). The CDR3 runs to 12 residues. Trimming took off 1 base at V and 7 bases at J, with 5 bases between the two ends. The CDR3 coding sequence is TGTGCCACCAGCAGAGGACAGAATGAGCAGTTCTTC. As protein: CATSRGQNEQFF.

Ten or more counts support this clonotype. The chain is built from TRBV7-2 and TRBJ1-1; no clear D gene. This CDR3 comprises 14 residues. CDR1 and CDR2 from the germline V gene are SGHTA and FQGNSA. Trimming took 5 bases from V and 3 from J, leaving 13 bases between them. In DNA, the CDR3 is TGTGCCAGCAGCCCTCAGGTGGGTCACACTGAAGCTTTCTTT. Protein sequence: CASSPQVGHTEAFF. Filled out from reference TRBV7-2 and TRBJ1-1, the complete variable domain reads GAGVSQSPSNKVTEKGKDVELRCDPISGHTALYWYRQSLGQGLEFLIYFQGNSAPDKSGLPSDRFSAERTGGSVSTLTIQRTQQEDSAVYLCASSPQVGHTEAFFGQGTRLTVV.

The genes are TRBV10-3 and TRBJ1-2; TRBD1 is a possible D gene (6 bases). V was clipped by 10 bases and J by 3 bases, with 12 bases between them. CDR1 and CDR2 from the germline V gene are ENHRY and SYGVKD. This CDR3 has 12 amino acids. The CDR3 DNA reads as TGTGCCACTACCCCAGGGGACTATGGCTACACCTTC. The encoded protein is CATTPGDYGYTF.

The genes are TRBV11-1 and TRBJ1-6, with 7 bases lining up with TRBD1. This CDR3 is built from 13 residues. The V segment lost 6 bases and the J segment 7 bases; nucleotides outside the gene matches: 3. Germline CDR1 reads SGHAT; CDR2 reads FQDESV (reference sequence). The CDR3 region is CASRGQQNSPLHF. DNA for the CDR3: TGTGCCAGCAGGGGACAGCAAAATTCACCCCTCCACTTT.

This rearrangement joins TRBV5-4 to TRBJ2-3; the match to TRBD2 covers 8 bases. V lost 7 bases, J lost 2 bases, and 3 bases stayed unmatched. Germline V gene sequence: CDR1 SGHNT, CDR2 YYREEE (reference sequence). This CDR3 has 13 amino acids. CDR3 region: CASPGGPTDTQYF. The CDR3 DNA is TGTGCCAGCCCGGGGGGGCCCACAGATACGCAGTATTTT.

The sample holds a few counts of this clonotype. The CDR3 here is CASSPRVTYNSPLHF. CDR3 sequence (DNA): TGTGCCAGCAGCCCACGGGTCACTTATAATTCACCCCTCCACTTT. The V and J genes are TRBV27 and TRBJ1-6; D call uncertain. Trimming shortened V by 6 bases and J by 4 bases, and 13 bases separated the two germline ends. Germline-derived CDR1 and CDR2 are MNHEY and SMNVEV (reference sequence). CDR3 size: 15 residues.